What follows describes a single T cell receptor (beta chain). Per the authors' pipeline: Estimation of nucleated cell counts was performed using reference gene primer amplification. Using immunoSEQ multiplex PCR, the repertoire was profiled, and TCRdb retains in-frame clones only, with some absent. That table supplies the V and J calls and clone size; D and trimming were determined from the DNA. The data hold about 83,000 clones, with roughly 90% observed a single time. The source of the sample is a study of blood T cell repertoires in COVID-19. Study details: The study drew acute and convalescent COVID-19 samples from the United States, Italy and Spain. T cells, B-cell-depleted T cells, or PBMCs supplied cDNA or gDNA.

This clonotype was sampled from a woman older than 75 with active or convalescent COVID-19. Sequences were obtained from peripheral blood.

CDR3 in amino acids: CASSLWGTGGSGNTIYF. In nucleotides, the CDR3 is TGTGCCAGCAGTTTATGGGGGACGGGGGGCTCTGGAAACACCATATATTTT. The chain links TRBV28 to TRBJ1-3, with D tentatively TRBD1 (5 bases). Germline V lookup: CDR1 MDHEN, CDR2 SYDVKM. Trimming stripped 0 bases from V and 0 bases from J, with 12 bases between. CDR3 size: 17 residues.